The subject of this entry is one T cell receptor beta chain. What it binds is unknown. This sample was taken from a study of cytomegalovirus exposure and HLA in healthy donors. Amplification used 60 Vbeta primers and 13 Jbeta primers. The method was immunoSEQ multiplex PCR; TCRdb's version includes in-frame clones alone and lacks a portion of them. The table has about 140,000 clones, roughly four fifths seen once. Germline V lookup: CDR1 KGHSH, CDR2 LQKENI. Losses at the gene ends were 3 bases for V and 0 bases for J; bases not matched to a gene: 7. The CDR3 length is 17 residues. Study outcomes and limitations: Presence/absence analyses assumed roughly uniform sequencing depth across donors, which may not hold. Researchers counted roughly 150 TCR beta chains as cytomegalovirus-associated.

This TCR derives from a man aged 25-45 years in good health and CMV-seronegative. Material for sequencing was PBMCs. The chain uses TRBV18 and TRBJ2-5, with TRBD2 matching 10 bases. As DNA, the CDR3 is TGTGCCAGCTCACCGTCTAGCGGGAGTTATTACCAAGAGACCCAGTACTTC. Protein sequence: CASSPSSGSYYQETQYF.